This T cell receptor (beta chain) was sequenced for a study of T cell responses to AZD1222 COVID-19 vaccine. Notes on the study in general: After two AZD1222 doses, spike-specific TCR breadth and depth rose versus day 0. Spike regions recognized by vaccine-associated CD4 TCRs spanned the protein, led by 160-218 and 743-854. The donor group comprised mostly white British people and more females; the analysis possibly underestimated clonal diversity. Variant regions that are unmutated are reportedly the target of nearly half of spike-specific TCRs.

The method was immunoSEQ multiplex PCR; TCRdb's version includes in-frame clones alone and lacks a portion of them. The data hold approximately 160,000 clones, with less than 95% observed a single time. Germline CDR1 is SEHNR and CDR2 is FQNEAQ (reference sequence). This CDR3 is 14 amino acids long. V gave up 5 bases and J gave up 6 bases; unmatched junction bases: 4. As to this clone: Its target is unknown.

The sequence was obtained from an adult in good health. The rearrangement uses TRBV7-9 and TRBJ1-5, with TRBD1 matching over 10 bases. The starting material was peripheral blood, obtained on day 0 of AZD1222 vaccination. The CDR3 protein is CASSGGTGAQPQHF. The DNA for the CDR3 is TGTGCCAGCAGCGGGGGGACAGGGGCTCAGCCCCAGCATTTT.